This T cell receptor (beta chain) appears in the sequencing data of a study of T cells after yellow fever vaccination. TCRdb recomputed calls from the 5' RACE reads with MiXCR, one row per CDR3 protein. The sample holds around 320,000 distinct CDR3 sequences, approximately 11% seen once. The sequence was obtained from a man between 18 and 35 years old who received the YFV17D yellow fever vaccine. Sequenced material: CD4+ T cells sorted from PBMCs, taken 45 days after the yellow fever booster vaccination.

For the CDR3, the DNA is TGTGCCAGCAGTTACCTAGGGACAGGGGCCCGGAACTATGGCTACACCTTC. Protein sequence: CASSYLGTGARNYGYTF. V is TRBV6-5 and J is TRBJ1-2; 10 bases align to TRBD1. There are 17 residues in the CDR3. In germline, CDR1 is MNHEY, CDR2 SVGAGI. Losses at the gene ends were 2 bases for V and 2 bases for J; bases not matched to a gene: 8.